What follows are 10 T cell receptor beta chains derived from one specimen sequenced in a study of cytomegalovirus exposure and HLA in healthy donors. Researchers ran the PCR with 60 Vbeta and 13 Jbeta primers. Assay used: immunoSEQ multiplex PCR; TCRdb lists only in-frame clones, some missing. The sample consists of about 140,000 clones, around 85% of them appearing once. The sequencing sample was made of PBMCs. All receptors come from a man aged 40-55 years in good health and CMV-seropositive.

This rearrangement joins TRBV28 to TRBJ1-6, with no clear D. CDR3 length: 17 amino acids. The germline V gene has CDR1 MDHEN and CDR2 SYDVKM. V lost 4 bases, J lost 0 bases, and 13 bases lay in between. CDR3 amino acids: CASSSLQAGSYNSPLHF. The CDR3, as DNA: TGTGCCAGCAGTTCACTTCAGGCAGGCTCCTATAATTCACCCCTCCACTTT.

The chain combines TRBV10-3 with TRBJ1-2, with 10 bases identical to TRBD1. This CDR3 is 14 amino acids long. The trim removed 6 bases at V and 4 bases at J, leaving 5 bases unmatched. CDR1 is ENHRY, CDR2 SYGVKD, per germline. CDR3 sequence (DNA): TGTGCCATCAGATCCAGGACAGGGGGCTATGGCTACACCTTC. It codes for CAIRSRTGGYGYTF.

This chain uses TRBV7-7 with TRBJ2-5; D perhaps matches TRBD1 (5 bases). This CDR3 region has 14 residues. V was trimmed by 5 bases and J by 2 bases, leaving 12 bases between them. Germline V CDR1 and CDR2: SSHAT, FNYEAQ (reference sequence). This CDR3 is CASSPRPGQETQYF. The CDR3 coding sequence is TGTGCCAGCAGCCCACGCCCAGGGCAAGAGACCCAGTACTTC.

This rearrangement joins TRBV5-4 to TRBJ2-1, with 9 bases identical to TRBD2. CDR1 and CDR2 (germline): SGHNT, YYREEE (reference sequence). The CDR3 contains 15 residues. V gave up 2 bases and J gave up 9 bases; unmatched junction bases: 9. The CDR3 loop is CASSFGSSGKSEQFF. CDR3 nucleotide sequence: TGTGCCAGCAGCTTCGGGTCTAGCGGGAAGAGTGAGCAGTTCTTC.

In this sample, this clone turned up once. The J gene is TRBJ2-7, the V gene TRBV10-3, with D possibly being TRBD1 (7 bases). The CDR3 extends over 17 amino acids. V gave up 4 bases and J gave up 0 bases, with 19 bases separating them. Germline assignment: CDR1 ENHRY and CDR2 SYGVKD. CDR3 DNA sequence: TGTGCCATCAGTGGGACAGGACGGGACTTCCACTCCTACGAGCAGTACTTC. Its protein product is CAISGTGRDFHSYEQYF.

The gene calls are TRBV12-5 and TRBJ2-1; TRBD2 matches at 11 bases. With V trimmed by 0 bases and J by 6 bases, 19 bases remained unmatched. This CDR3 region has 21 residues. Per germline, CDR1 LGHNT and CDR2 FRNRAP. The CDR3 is CASGLVRGGLAGGLKGNEQFF. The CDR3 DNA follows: TGTGCTAGTGGTTTGGTACGCGGGGGGTTAGCGGGAGGGTTAAAGGGCAATGAGCAGTTCTTC.

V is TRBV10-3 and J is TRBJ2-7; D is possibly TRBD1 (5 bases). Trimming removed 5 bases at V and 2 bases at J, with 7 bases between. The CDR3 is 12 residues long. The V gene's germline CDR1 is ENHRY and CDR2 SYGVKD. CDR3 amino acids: CAISRTTYEQYF. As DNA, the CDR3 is TGTGCCATCAGTCGGACAACCTACGAGCAGTACTTC.

CDR3 in DNA: TGTGCCTGGGAAGCAGGGGTCGGAGTTGATACGCAGTATTTT. It translates to CAWEAGVGVDTQYF. This chain uses TRBV30 with TRBJ2-3, with D maybe TRBD1 (6 bases). CDR1 and CDR2 from the germline V gene are GTSNPN and SVGIG (reference sequence). The CDR3 length is 14 residues. V was clipped by 5 bases and J by 6 bases, with 18 bases between them.

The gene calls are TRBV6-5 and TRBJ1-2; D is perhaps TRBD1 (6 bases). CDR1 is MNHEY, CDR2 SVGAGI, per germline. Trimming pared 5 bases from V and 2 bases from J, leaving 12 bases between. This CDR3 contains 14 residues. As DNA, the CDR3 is TGTGCCAGCAGTCGCAACGGACAGAACTATGGCTACACCTTC. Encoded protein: CASSRNGQNYGYTF.

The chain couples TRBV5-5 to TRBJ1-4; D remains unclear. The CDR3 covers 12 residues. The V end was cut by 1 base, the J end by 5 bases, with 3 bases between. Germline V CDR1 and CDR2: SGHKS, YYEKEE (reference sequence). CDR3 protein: CASSLTNEKLFF. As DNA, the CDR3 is TGTGCCAGCAGCTTGACAAATGAAAAACTGTTTTTT. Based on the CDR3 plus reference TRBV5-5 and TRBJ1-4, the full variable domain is DAGVTQSPTHLIKTRGQQVTLRCSPISGHKSVSWYQQVLGQGPQFIFQYYEKEERGRGNFPDRFSARQFPNYSSELNVNALLLGDSALYLCASSLTNEKLFFGSGTQLSVL.